A selection of T cell receptor beta chains follows, all from one sample in a study of lymphopenia after photon versus proton radiotherapy. The assay was immunoSEQ multiplex PCR, and TCRdb's table has in-frame clones only and misses some. Here the sample spans roughly 40,000 clones, approximately 80% being singletons. The sequencing here drew on peripheral blood, taken from a patient treated with proton-based radiotherapy. The receptor source for this set is a woman in her 70s with pancreatic cancer. CDR3s include the opening cysteine and the closing phenylalanine or tryptophan. The order of the fields is J gene, V gene, D gene, CDR3 length, clone size, CDR3 protein, CDR3 DNA. The D gene is left open where the match is weak. Only some rows state a clone size, as once, few, many or a class for expanded clones.

TRBJ2-1 TRBV19 - 12 - CASSPLYNEQFF TGTGCCAGTAGTCCGCTCTACAATGAGCAGTTCTTC
TRBJ2-3 TRBV7-8 TRBD2 17 - CASSLTSGSGGADTQYF TGTGCCAGCAGCTTAACGAGCGGGAGTGGGGGGGCAGATACGCAGTATTTT
TRBJ1-2 TRBV4-3 - 18 - CASSQAPPKGTGLYGYTF TGCGCCAGCAGCCAAGCCCCTCCCAAAGGAACAGGGCTTTATGGCTACACCTTC
TRBJ1-2 TRBV19 TRBD1 16 - CASTPTGSESSIGYTF TGTGCCAGTACCCCGACAGGGTCGGAAAGTTCTATCGGCTACACCTTC
TRBJ2-2 TRBV27 - 14 - CASSLWTNTGELFF TGTGCCAGCAGTTTGTGGACGAACACCGGGGAGCTGTTTTTT
TRBJ2-7 TRBV11-2 - 18 - CASSQDRGKPKPLYEQYF TGTGCCAGCAGCCAAGACAGAGGAAAGCCCAAGCCTCTCTACGAGCAGTACTTC
TRBJ1-1 TRBV5-4 - 15 - CASSLVGGGLTEAFF TGTGCCAGCAGCTTGGTGGGGGGCGGTTTGACTGAAGCTTTCTTT
TRBJ2-3 TRBV19 - 11 - CASSLTDTQYF TGTGCCAGTAGCCTCACAGATACGCAGTATTTT
TRBJ1-2 TRBV28 - 12 - CASSPTDYGYTF TGTGCCAGCAGTCCGACAGACTATGGCTACACCTTC
TRBJ2-3 TRBV19 TRBD2 16 - CASRTSGRASTDTQYF TGTGCCAGCCGGACTAGCGGGCGTGCTAGCACAGATACGCAGTATTTT
TRBJ2-1 TRBV9 TRBD2 19 - CASSVEATSGRRGYNEQFF TGTGCCAGCAGCGTAGAGGCGACTAGCGGGAGACGGGGCTACAATGAGCAGTTCTTC
TRBJ2-4 TRBV21-1 - 10 - CAKVKNIQYF TGTGCTAAAGTCAAAAACATTCAGTACTTC
TRBJ1-2 TRBV12-5 TRBD1 13 - CASGLGQGYGYTF TGTGCTAGTGGTTTGGGACAGGGTTATGGCTACACCTTC
TRBJ2-7 TRBV4-3 TRBD2 17 - CASSQSTSGRAAYEQYF TGCGCCAGCAGCCAATCTACTAGCGGGAGGGCTGCCTACGAGCAGTACTTC
TRBJ1-5 TRBV5-6 TRBD1 18 - CASRIGTGERNCNQPQHF TGTGCCAGCAGAATTGGGACAGGGGAGAGAAATTGCAATCAGCCCCAGCATTTT
TRBJ2-6 TRBV29-1 TRBD1 15 - CSVRQGAGGANVLTF TGCAGCGTTCGACAGGGGGCGGGAGGGGCCAACGTCCTGACTTTC
TRBJ2-5 TRBV4-2 TRBD2 15 - CASSPIADSGETQYF TGTGCCAGCAGCCCGATAGCGGATAGCGGGGAGACCCAGTACTTC
TRBJ1-6 TRBV7-2 TRBD1 15 once CASSGGGQTNSPLHF TGTGCCAGCAGCGGCGGGGGACAGACTAATTCACCCCTCCACTTT
TRBJ2-3 TRBV7-3 TRBD2 16 - CASSSGLAGGTDTQYF TGTGCCAGCAGCTCTGGACTAGCGGGAGGGACAGATACGCAGTATTTT
TRBJ1-4 TRBV10-3 - 14 few CAISESGGGEKLFF TGTGCCATCAGTGAGTCAGGGGGTGGTGAAAAACTGTTTTTT
TRBJ1-4 TRBV6-5 - 12 - CASRGTGGGLFF TGTGCCAGCAGGGGCACGGGGGGCGGTTTGTTTTTT
TRBJ1-1 TRBV9 - 14 - CASSIQGGNTEAFF TGTGCCAGCAGCATCCAAGGTGGGAACACTGAAGCTTTCTTT
TRBJ2-7 TRBV2 - 12 - CASSLGAYEQYF TGTGCCAGCAGTCTCGGGGCCTACGAGCAGTACTTC
TRBJ1-6 TRBV30 - 15 - CAWSANRVGNSPLHF TGTGCCTGGAGCGCCAACAGGGTGGGTAATTCACCCCTCCACTTT
TRBJ1-2 TRBV5-4 - 12 - CASSADRYGYTF TGTGCCAGCAGCGCCGACAGGTATGGCTACACCTTC
TRBJ1-2 TRBV5-8 - 13 medium-sized CASSLVGSGGYTF TGTGCCAGCAGCTTGGTCGGGAGTGGCGGCTACACCTTC
TRBJ2-7 TRBV20-1 - 11 once CSAKGYDEQYF TGCAGTGCTAAGGGATATGACGAGCAGTACTTC
TRBJ2-3 TRBV7-3 - 13 - CASSPGPTDTQYF TGTGCCAGCAGCCCCGGACCCACAGATACGCAGTATTTT
TRBJ1-4 TRBV7-2 - 15 - CASSLAGHSNEKLFF TGTGCCAGCAGCTTAGCAGGGCATAGCAATGAAAAACTGTTTTTT
TRBJ1-2 TRBV28 TRBD1 15 - CASSRVAGTGRLYTF TGTGCCAGCAGCAGAGTGGCGGGGACAGGGAGGCTTTACACCTTC
TRBJ1-3 TRBV5-1 - 12 once CASSDSGNTIYF TGCGCCAGCAGCGACTCTGGAAACACCATATATTTT
TRBJ2-7 TRBV27 TRBD2 14 few CASSSLAGLGEQYF TGTGCCAGCAGTTCCTTAGCGGGTCTGGGGGAGCAGTACTTC
TRBJ1-5 TRBV5-8 - 15 once CASSLAAVGNQPQHF TGTGCCAGCAGCTTGGCCGCCGTGGGCAATCAGCCCCAGCATTTT
TRBJ2-7 TRBV12-5 - 16 - CASGSNPSGIPYEQYF TGTGCTAGTGGTTCCAACCCCTCAGGGATCCCCTACGAGCAGTACTTC
TRBJ2-1 TRBV20-1 - 11 - CSAITWDEQFF TGCAGTGCTATAACTTGGGATGAGCAGTTCTTC
TRBJ1-5 TRBV28 - 15 - CASSFRTPSNQPQHF TGTGCCAGCAGTTTTCGGACACCTAGCAATCAGCCCCAGCATTTT
TRBJ1-1 TRBV7-9 - 14 - CASSLTAGTTEAFF TGTGCCAGCAGCCTAACGGCGGGGACCACTGAAGCTTTCTTT
TRBJ1-3 TRBV5-1 - 16 - CASSLTRGLGGNTIYF TGCGCCAGCAGCTTGACCAGGGGTCTCGGTGGAAACACCATATATTTT
TRBJ2-7 TRBV5-1 TRBD2 15 - CASNPLAGDSSAQYF TGCGCCAGCAACCCGCTCGCGGGAGACTCCTCTGCGCAGTACTTC
TRBJ2-5 TRBV7-2 - 15 - CASSLAGGTQETQYF TGTGCCAGCAGCTTAGCCGGCGGGACTCAAGAGACCCAGTACTTC
TRBJ1-1 TRBV4-2 TRBD1 18 - CASSQDFGTGGLNTEAFF TGTGCCAGCAGCCAAGATTTCGGGACAGGGGGCCTGAACACTGAAGCTTTCTTT
TRBJ2-7 TRBV11-2 - 13 - CASSLVLRDEQYF TGTGCCAGCAGCTTAGTGCTCAGGGACGAGCAGTACTTC
TRBJ2-5 TRBV18 - 13 - CASSPPNQETQYF TGTGCCAGCTCACCCCCCAACCAAGAGACCCAGTACTTC
TRBJ1-4 TRBV30 - 16 - CAWGGLGFATNEKLFF TGTGCCTGGGGTGGTCTGGGGTTTGCAACTAATGAAAAACTGTTTTTT
TRBJ1-4 TRBV12-5 - 13 - CASAKEENEKLFF TGTGCTAGTGCTAAGGAGGAAAATGAAAAACTGTTTTTT
TRBJ2-2 TRBV6-5 - 15 - CASSSKGPNTGELFF TGTGCCAGCAGTTCCAAAGGACCGAACACCGGGGAGCTGTTTTTT
TRBJ2-1 TRBV15 - 16 - CATSRGFEQGYNEQFF TGTGCCACCAGCAGAGGATTCGAGCAGGGGTACAATGAGCAGTTCTTC
TRBJ2-7 TRBV6-6 TRBD1 15 - CASSRDGTGGHEQYF TGTGCCAGCAGTCGCGATGGGACAGGGGGCCACGAGCAGTACTTC
TRBJ2-5 TRBV19 TRBD2 19 - CASSRTLGLADPIQETQYF TGTGCCAGTAGCCGAACCTTGGGACTAGCGGACCCGATCCAAGAGACCCAGTACTTC
TRBJ1-2 TRBV27 - 14 - CASSRTVNSYGYTF TGTGCCAGCAGTCGGACAGTCAACAGCTATGGCTACACCTTC